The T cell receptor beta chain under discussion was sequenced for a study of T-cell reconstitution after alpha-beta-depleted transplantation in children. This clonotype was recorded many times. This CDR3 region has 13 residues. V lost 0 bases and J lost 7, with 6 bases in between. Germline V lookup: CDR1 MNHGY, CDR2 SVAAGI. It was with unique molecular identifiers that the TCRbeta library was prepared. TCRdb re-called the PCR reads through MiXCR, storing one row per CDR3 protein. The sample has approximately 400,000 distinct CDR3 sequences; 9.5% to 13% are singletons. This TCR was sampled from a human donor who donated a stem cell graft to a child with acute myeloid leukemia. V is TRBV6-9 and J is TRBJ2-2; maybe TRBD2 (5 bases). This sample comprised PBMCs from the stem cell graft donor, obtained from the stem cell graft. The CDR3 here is CASSYSEGGELFF. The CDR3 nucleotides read TGTGCCAGCAGTTATTCAGAGGGCGGGGAGCTGTTTTTT.